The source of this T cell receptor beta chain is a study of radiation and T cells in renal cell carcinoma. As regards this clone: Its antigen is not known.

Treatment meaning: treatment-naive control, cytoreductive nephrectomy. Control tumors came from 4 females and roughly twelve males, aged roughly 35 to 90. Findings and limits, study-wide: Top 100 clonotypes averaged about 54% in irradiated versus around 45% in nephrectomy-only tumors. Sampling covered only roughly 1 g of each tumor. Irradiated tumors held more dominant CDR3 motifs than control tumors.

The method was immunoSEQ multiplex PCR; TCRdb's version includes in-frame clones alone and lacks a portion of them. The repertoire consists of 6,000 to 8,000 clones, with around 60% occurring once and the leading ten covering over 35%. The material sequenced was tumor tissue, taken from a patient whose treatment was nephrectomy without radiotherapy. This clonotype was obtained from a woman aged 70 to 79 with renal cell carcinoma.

Here the CDR3 reads CASSLWTSGGAKQYF. CDR3 nucleotides: TGTGCCAGCAGCTTGTGGACTAGCGGGGGGGCTAAGCAGTACTTC. This chain links TRBV7-2 with TRBJ2-7; TRBD2 agrees at 15 bases. Germline V gene lookup returns CDR1 SGHTA and CDR2 FQGNSA. With 3 bases clipped from V and 8 bases from J, the junction kept 5 bases outside the gene matches. The CDR3 is 15 amino acids.